The sequence of this T cell receptor beta chain was determined in a study of T cells after yellow fever vaccination. CDR1 and CDR2 (germline): SGDLS, YYNGEE. The CDR3 is made up of 13 amino acids. Trimming took off 4 bases at V and 6 bases at J, with 13 bases between the two ends. This clonotype has only a few counts. TCRdb reprocessed the 5' RACE reads with MiXCR, giving one entry per CDR3 protein. The repertoire holds approximately 450,000 distinct CDR3 sequences, with 18% as singletons. The specimen comprised PBMCs, sampled before the yellow fever booster vaccination. This chain uses TRBV9 with TRBJ1-1, with D possibly TRBD1 on 5 matching bases. This receptor was identified in a man younger than 30 who received the YFV17D yellow fever vaccine. The CDR3 DNA is TGTGCCAGCAGCAGGGACCCCAACTCTGAAGCTTTCTTT. Protein product: CASSRDPNSEAFF.